This T cell receptor (beta chain) derives from a study of OX40 agonist ivuxolimab in advanced cancers. Study in general: Patients received ivuxolimab, an agonistic anti-OX40 (CD134) antibody. Anti-PD-1, anti-PD-L1 or anti-CTLA-4 therapy given earlier was allowed, and around 40% had some. Points from the study as a whole: Not determined was the antigen specificity of the expanded peripheral T cells. Relatively little clonal expansion, among the lowest observed, appeared in partial responders at 0.1-3.0 mg/kg.

This CDR3 has 13 residues. In germline, CDR1 is GTSNPN, CDR2 SVGIG (reference sequence). V lost 4 bases and J lost 4, with 12 bases in between. Clones were sequenced by immunoSEQ multiplex PCR, and TCRdb holds only the in-frame ones, with some missing. Of about 77,000 clones in the sample, roughly 87% were seen once. On this clone itself: Its antigen remains unidentified.

This receptor was identified in an adult with an advanced solid tumor such as melanoma, head and neck, liver or kidney cancer. J is TRBJ2-3 and V is TRBV30; D remains ambiguous. The sequencing used CD4+ or CD8+ T cells sorted from blood, collected in a trial of the OX40 agonist ivuxolimab. In DNA, the CDR3 is TGTGCCTGGACCTTGCGAAGGGCAGATACGCAGTATTTT. Encoded protein: CAWTLRRADTQYF.